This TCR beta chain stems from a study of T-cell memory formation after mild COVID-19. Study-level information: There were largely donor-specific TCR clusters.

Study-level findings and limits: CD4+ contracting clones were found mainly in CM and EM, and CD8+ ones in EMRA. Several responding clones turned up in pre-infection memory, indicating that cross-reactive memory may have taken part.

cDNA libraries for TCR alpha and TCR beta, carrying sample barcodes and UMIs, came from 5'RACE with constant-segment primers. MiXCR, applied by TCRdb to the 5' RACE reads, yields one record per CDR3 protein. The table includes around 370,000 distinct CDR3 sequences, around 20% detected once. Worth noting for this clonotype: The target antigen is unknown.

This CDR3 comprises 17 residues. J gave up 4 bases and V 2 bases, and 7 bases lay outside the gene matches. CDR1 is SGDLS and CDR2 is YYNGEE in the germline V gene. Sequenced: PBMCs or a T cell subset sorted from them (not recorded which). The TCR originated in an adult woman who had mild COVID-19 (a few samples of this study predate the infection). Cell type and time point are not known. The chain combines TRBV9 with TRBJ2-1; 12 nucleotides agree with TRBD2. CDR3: CASSVQKGTSGYNEQFF. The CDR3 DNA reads TGTGCCAGCAGCGTGCAGAAGGGGACTAGCGGGTACAATGAGCAGTTCTTC.